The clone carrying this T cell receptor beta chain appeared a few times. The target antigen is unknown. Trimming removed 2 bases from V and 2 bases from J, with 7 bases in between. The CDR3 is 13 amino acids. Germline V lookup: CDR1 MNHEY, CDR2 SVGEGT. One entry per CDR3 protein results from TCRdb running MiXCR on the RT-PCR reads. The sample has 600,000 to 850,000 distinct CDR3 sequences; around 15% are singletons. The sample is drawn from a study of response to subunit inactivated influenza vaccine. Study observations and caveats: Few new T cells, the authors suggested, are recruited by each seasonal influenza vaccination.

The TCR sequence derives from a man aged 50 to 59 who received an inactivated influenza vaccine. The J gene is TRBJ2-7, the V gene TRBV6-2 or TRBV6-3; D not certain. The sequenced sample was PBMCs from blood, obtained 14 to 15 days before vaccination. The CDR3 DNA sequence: TGTGCCAGCAGTTACAGGTACGCCTACGAGCAGTACTTC. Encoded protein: CASSYRYAYEQYF.